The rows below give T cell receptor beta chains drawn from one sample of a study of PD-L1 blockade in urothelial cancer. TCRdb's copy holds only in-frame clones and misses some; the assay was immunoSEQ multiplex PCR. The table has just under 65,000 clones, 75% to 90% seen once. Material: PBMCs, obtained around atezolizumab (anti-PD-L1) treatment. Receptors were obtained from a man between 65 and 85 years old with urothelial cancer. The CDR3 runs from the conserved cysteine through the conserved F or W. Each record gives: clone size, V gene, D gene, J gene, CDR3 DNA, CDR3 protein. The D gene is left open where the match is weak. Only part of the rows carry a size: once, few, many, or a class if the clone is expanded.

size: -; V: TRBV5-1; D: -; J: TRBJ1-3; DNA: TGCGCCAGCAGCATGGGACTCGGAAACACCATATATTTT; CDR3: CASSMGLGNTIYF
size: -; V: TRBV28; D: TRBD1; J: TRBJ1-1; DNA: TGTGCCAGCACCTTAACCGGGACAGAGAACACTGAAGCTTTCTTT; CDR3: CASTLTGTENTEAFF
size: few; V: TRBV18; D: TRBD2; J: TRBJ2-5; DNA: TGTGCCAGCTCACCAGGCATGGGGGGGCAAGAGACCCAGTACTTC; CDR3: CASSPGMGGQETQYF
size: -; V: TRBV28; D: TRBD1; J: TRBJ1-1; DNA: TGTGCCAGCAGTTCCCCGACCGGGACAGGGGGCCGGGACACTGAAGCTTTCTTT; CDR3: CASSSPTGTGGRDTEAFF
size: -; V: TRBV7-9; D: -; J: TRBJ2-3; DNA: TGTGCCAGCAGTTTAGAGGGGGGACAGAACACAGATACGCAGTATTTT; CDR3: CASSLEGGQNTDTQYF
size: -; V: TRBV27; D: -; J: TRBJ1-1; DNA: TGTGCCAGCATCGGGACTTTCAGTCAAGCTTTCTTT; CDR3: CASIGTFSQAFF
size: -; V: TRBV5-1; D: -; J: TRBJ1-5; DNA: TGCGCCAGCAGCTTGTCTCCAGAGGATAGCAATCAGCCCCAGCATTTT; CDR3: CASSLSPEDSNQPQHF
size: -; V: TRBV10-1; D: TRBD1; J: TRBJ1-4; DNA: TGCGCCAGCAGCCACAGGGGGCGGGATGAAAAACTGTTTTTT; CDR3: CASSHRGRDEKLFF
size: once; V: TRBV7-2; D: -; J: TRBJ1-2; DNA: TGTGCCAGCAGCTTAGCTCTCGATGGGGGCAGCTATGGCTACACCTTC; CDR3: CASSLALDGGSYGYTF
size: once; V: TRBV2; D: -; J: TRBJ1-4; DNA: TGTGCCAGCAGCCAACAGGTTGCAACTAATGAAAAACTGTTTTTT; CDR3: CASSQQVATNEKLFF
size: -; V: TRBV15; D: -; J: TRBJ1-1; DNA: TGTGCCACCAGCAGCGGGTGGACTGAAGCTTTCTTT; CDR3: CATSSGWTEAFF
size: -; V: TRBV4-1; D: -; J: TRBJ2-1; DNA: TGCGCCAGCAGCCCCACCCCCGGACAGTATAATGAGCAGTTCTTC; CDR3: CASSPTPGQYNEQFF
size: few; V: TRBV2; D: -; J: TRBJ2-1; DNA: TGTGCCAGCGACAGTCGCTCCTACAATGAGCAGTTCTTC; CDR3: CASDSRSYNEQFF
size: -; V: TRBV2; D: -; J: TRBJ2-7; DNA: TGTGCCAGCAGTCGTCGCAGGGGATACGAGCAGTACTTC; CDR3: CASSRRRGYEQYF
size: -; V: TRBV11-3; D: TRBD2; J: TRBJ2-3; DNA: TGTGCCAGCAGCTTAGGGGGAGCGGGAGAGGCCGATACGCAGTATTTT; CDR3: CASSLGGAGEADTQYF
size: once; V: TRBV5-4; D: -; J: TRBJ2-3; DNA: TGTGCCAGCAGCCCCCAGGCGGGGGCAGGTCGCACAGATACGCAGTATTTT; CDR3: CASSPQAGAGRTDTQYF
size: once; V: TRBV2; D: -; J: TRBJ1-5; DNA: TGTGCCAGCAGTGGGGAGGGGAACCAGCCCCAGCATTTT; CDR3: CASSGEGNQPQHF
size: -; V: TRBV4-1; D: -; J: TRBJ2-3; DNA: TGCGCCAGCAGTCCGCGGGGTGCAGCAGATACGCAGTATTTT; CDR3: CASSPRGAADTQYF
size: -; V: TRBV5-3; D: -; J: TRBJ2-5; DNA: TGTGCCAGAGATGGGATCCAGGGGAATCAAGAGACCCAGTACTTC; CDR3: CARDGIQGNQETQYF
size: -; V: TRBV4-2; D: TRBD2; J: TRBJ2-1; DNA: TGTGCCAGCAGCCAAGAGGTGGGAGGGAGCGCCTACAATGAGCAGTTCTTC; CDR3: CASSQEVGGSAYNEQFF
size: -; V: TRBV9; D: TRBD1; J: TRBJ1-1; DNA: TGTGCCAGCAGCGTAGAGGCAACAGGGGGTTCCACTGAAGCTTTCTTT; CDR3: CASSVEATGGSTEAFF
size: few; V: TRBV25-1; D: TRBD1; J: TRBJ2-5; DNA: TGTGCCAGCAGTGTGGGGACAGGGCCCCAAGAGACCCAGTACTTC; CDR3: CASSVGTGPQETQYF
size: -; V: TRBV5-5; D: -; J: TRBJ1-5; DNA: TGTGCCAGCAGCTTCGGGGAGGGAACTCAGCCCCAGCATTTT; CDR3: CASSFGEGTQPQHF
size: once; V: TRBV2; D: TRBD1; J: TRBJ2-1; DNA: TGTGCCAGCAATCCGGGACAGGGGTACCATGAGCAGTTCTTC; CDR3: CASNPGQGYHEQFF
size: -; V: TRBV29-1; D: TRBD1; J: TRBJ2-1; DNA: TGCAGCTCTTGGGATGGGGACAGAGAGTACAATGAGCAGTTCTTC; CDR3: CSSWDGDREYNEQFF
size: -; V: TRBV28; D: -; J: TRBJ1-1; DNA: TGTGCCAGCAGGGGAGGGTCCATGAACACTGAAGCTTTCTTT; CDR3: CASRGGSMNTEAFF
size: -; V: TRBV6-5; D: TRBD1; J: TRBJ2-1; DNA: TGTGCCAGCAGGTCTAGGACAGGGGGTAGAGAGTTCTTC; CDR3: CASRSRTGGREFF
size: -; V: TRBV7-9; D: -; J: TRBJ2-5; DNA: TGTGCCAGCAGCTTAACCGGGAAAGAGACCCAGTACTTC; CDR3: CASSLTGKETQYF
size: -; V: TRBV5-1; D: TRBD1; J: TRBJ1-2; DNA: TGCGCCAGCAGCTTGGGGACAGGGGACCTTCTTAACTATGGCTACACCTTC; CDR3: CASSLGTGDLLNYGYTF
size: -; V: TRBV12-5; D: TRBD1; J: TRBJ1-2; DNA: TGTGCTAGTGGTTTCTCCGACAGGGGCGGCTACACCTTC; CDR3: CASGFSDRGGYTF
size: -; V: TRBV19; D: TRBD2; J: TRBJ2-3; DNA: TGTGCCAGTAGCGGCGTGGGGGGGGAGATGGATACGCAGTATTTT; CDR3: CASSGVGGEMDTQYF
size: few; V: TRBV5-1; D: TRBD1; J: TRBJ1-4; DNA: TGCGCCAGCAGCTCGGGAACAGGGGACGGGGATGAAAAACTGTTTTTT; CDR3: CASSSGTGDGDEKLFF
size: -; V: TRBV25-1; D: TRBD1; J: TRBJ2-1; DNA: TGTGCCAGCAGAGAGACAGGGGGCCCGGTTAATGAGCAGTTCTTC; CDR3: CASRETGGPVNEQFF
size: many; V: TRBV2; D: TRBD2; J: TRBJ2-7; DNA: TGTGCCAGCAGAAAGAGGACTAGCGGGATCTACGAGCAGTACTTC; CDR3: CASRKRTSGIYEQYF
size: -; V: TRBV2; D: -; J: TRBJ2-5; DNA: TGTGCCAGCAGTGAAAGGCTAGCGAGGTCCACGGAGACCCAGTACTTC; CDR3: CASSERLARSTETQYF
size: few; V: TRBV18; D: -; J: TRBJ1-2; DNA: TGTGCCAGCTCACCAGGGACTACCACCAACTATGGCTACACCTTC; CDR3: CASSPGTTTNYGYTF
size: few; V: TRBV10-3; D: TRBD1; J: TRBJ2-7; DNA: TGTGCCATCAGTGGTAGAGGACAGGGGAGCTCCTACGAGCAGTACTTC; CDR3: CAISGRGQGSSYEQYF
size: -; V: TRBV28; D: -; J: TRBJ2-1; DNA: TGTGCCAGCAGTCGGGGTAGGGCGACAACCTACAATGAGCAGTTCTTC; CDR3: CASSRGRATTYNEQFF
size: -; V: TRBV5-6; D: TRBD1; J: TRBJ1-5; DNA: TGTGCCAGCAGCTTGAAAGGGGGCCTAATAGGCAATCAGCCCCAGCATTTT; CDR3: CASSLKGGLIGNQPQHF
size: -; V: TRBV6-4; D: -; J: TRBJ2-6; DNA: TGTGCCAGCAGTGAATTGGCCTCTGGGGCCAACGTCCTGACTTTC; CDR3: CASSELASGANVLTF
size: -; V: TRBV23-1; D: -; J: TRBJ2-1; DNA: TGCGCCAGCACGGAGGGGGCTTTTTTACTTGATGAGCAGTTCTTC; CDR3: CASTEGAFLLDEQFF
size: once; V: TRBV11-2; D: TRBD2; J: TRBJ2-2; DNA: TGTGCCAGCAACCCCCTAGCGGCAAACACCGGGGAGCTGTTTTTT; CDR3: CASNPLAANTGELFF
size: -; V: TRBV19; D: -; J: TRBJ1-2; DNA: TGTGCCAGTAGTATTGACCGGGGGAACTATGGCTACACCTTC; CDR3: CASSIDRGNYGYTF
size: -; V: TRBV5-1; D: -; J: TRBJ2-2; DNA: TGCGCCAGCAGCTTGCAAACTCTCTCCGGCACCGGGGAGCTGTTTTTT; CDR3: CASSLQTLSGTGELFF
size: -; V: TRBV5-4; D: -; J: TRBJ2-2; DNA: TGTGCCAGCAGCTTCTTCGGGAGAGGGGCGAACGGGGAGCTGTTTTTT; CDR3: CASSFFGRGANGELFF
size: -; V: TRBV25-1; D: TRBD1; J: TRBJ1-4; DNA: TGTGCCAGCAGTGATAGGGACAGGGGTGAAAAACTGTTTTTT; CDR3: CASSDRDRGEKLFF
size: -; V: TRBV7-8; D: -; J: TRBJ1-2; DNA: TGTGCCAGCAGCTGGGGTCGAGCGGCAGCTAACTATGGCTACACCTTC; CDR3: CASSWGRAAANYGYTF
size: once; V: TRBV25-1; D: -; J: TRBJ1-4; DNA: TGTGCCAGCCAAGACAGCTTTAATGAAAAACTGTTTTTT; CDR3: CASQDSFNEKLFF
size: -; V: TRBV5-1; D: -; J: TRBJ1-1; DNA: TGCGCCAGCAGCTTGGGGCCAGACTGGGACACTGAAGCTTTCTTT; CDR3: CASSLGPDWDTEAFF
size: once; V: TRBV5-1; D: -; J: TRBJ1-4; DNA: TGCGCCAGCAGCTTGGGAGCGGGGGAAAAACTGTTTTTT; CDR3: CASSLGAGEKLFF
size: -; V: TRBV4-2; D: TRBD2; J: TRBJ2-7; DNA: TGTGCCAGCAGCCAAGTTCTAGCGGGAGCGCGCTACGAGCAGTACTTC; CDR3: CASSQVLAGARYEQYF
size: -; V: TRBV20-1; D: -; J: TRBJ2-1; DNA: TGCAGTGCAGCCCGGTGGAATGAGCAGTTCTTC; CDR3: CSAARWNEQFF
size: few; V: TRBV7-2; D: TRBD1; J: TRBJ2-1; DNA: TGTGCCAGCAGCCGTGGGGGACAGGGCTCACTTGAGCAGTTCTTC; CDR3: CASSRGGQGSLEQFF
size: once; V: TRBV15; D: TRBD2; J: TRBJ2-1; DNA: TGTGCCACCAGCAGAGTCGTAGCGGGAGATAATGAGCAGTTCTTC; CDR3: CATSRVVAGDNEQFF
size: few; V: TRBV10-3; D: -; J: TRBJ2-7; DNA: TGTGCCATCAGGGCCGGACAGACGAGCTCCTACGAGCAGTACTTC; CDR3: CAIRAGQTSSYEQYF
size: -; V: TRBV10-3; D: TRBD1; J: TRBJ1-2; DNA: TGTGCCATCGGACAGGGGGCAGGAGGGAATGGCTACACCTTC; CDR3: CAIGQGAGGNGYTF
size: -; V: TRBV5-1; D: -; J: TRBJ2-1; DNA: TGCGCCAGCAGCCGTGAGAGCCCCTACAATGAGCAGTTCTTC; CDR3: CASSRESPYNEQFF
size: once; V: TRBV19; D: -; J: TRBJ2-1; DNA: TGTGCCAGTAGTATGAGGTTAAATGAGCAGTTCTTC; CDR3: CASSMRLNEQFF
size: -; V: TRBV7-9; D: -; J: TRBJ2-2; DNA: TGTGCCAGCAGCTTAGTTTCAAACACCGGGGAGCTGTTTTTT; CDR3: CASSLVSNTGELFF